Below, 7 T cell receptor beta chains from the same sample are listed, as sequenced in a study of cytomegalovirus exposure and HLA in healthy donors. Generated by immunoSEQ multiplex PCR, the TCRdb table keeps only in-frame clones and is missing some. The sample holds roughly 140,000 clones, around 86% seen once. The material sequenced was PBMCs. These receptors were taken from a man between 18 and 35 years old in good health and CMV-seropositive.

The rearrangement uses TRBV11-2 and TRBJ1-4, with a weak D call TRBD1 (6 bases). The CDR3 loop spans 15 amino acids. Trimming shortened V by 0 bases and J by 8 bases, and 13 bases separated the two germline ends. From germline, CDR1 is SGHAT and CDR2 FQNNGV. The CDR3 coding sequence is TGTGCCAGCAGCTTAGATTGGCAGCAGGGGGAAAAACTGTTTTTT. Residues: CASSLDWQQGEKLFF. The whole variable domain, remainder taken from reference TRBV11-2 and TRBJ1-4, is EAGVAQSPRYKIIEKRQSVAFWCNPISGHATLYWYQQILGQGPKLLIQFQNNGVVDDSQLPKDRFSAERLKGVDSTLKIQPAKLEDSAVYLCASSLDWQQGEKLFFGSGTQLSVL.

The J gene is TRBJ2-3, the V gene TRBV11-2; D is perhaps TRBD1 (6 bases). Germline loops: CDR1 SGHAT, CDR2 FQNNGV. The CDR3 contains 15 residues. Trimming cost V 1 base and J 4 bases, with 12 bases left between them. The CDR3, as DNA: TGTGCCAGCAGCTTAGGGGCAGGGGACCCAGATACGCAGTATTTT. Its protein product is CASSLGAGDPDTQYF.

CDR3 region: CASSQVKTSVPYEQYF. CDR3 DNA sequence: TGTGCCAGCAGCCAAGTGAAAACTAGCGTACCCTACGAGCAGTACTTC. The chain has TRBV14 and TRBJ2-7; 7 nucleotides align to TRBD2. V lost 1 base to trimming and J lost 2 bases; unmatched junction nucleotides: 8. CDR3 length: 16 residues. Germline V gene data show CDR1 as SGHDN and CDR2 as FVKESK. Using reference TRBV14 and TRBJ2-7 for the parts outside the CDR3, the full variable domain is EAGVTQFPSHSVIEKGQTVTLRCDPISGHDNLYWYRRVMGKEIKFLLHFVKESKQDESGMPNNRFLAERTGGTYSTLKVQPAELEDSGVYFCASSQVKTSVPYEQYFGPGTRLTVT.

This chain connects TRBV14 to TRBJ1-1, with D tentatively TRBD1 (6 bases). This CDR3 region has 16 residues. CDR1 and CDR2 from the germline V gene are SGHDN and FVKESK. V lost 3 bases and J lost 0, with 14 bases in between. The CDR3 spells CASSQTGGDMNTEAFF. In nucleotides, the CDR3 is TGTGCCAGCAGCCAGACTGGGGGCGACATGAACACTGAAGCTTTCTTT.

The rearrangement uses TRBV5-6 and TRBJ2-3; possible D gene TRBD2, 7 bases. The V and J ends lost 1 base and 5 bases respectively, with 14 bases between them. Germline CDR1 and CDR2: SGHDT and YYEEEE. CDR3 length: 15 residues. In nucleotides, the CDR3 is TGTGCCAGCAGCTTGTTCGCGGGGGCCATAGATACGCAGTATTTT. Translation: CASSLFAGAIDTQYF. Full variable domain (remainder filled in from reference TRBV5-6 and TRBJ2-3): DAGVTQSPTHLIKTRGQQVTLRCSPKSGHDTVSWYQQALGQGPQFIFQYYEEEERQRGNFPDRFSGHQFPNYSSELNVNALLLGDSALYLCASSLFAGAIDTQYFGPGTRLTVL.

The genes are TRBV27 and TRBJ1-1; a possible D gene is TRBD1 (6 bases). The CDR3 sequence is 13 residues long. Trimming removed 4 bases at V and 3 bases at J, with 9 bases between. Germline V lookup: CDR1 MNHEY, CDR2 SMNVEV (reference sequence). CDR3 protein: CASSSGTYTEAFF. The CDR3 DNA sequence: TGTGCCAGCAGTTCCGGGACATACACTGAAGCTTTCTTT.

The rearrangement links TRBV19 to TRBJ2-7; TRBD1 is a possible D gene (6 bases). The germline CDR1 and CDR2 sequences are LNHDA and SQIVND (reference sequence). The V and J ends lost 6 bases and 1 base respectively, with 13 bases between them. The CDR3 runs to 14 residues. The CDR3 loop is CASRVGHLSYEQYF. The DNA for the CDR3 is TGTGCCAGTAGAGTGGGACATCTATCCTACGAGCAGTACTTC.